Each of the 14 T cell receptor beta chains below was sequenced from the same sample in a study of beta chain features in type 1 diabetes. Overall study results and limits: Type 1 diabetes patients had moderately but significantly shorter TCRB CDR3s in all four CD4+ subsets.

For these TCRs, the target antigens are not known. TCRB transcripts that were expressed got sequenced, as all of the isolated RNA had been reverse transcribed. The method was immunoSEQ multiplex PCR; TCRdb's version includes in-frame clones alone and lacks a portion of them. Of 300,000 to 350,000 clones in the sample, 9.3% were seen once. Sequencing input: central memory CD4+ T cells from blood. These receptors were taken from a man aged 25-40 years with type 1 diabetes.

This clone was counted between two and nine times. The chain combines TRBV2 with TRBJ1-5, with 7 nucleotides matching TRBD1. CDR1 is SNHLY and CDR2 is FYNNEI in the germline V gene. CDR3 length: 15 residues. J lost 6 bases, V lost 7 bases, and 12 bases had no gene match. The CDR3 loop is CASTPRQGESQPQHF. The DNA of the CDR3 is TGTGCCAGCACTCCCCGACAGGGAGAAAGTCAGCCCCAGCATTTT. The whole variable domain, remainder taken from reference TRBV2 and TRBJ1-5, is EPEVTQTPSHQVTQMGQEVILRCVPISNHLYFYWYRQILGQKVEFLVSFYNNEISEKSEIFDDQFSVERPDGSNFTLKIRSTKLEDSAMYFCASTPRQGESQPQHFGDGTRLSIL.

V gene TRBV30 combines with J gene TRBJ1-2; TRBD1 agrees at 7 bases. This CDR3 comprises 13 residues. CDR1 GTSNPN and CDR2 SVGIG come from the germline V gene (reference sequence). V dropped 2 bases and J dropped 2; count of bases not matched to a gene: 2. This CDR3 reads CAWSLQGNYGYTF. In DNA form, the CDR3 reads TGTGCCTGGAGTCTACAGGGGAACTATGGCTACACCTTC.

This clone has ten or more counts. The same CDR3 also results from other DNA sequences found in this sample. The V gene is TRBV7-9, the J gene TRBJ2-3; D call uncertain. The ends were cut back, 2 bases at V and 1 base at J, with 10 bases in the middle. The germline gives CDR1 SEHNR, CDR2 FQNEAQ (reference sequence). The length of the CDR3 is 15 residues. The CDR3, as DNA: TGTGCCAGCAGCTTACTTGGGTCAGGCACAGATACGCAGTATTTT. This encodes CASSLLGSGTDTQYF. Based on the CDR3 plus reference TRBV7-9 and TRBJ2-3, the full variable domain is DTGVSQNPRHKITKRGQNVTFRCDPISEHNRLYWYRQTLGQGPEFLTYFQNEAQLEKSRLLSDRFSAERPKGSFSTLEIQRTEQGDSAMYLCASSLLGSGTDTQYFGPGTRLTVL.

The J gene is TRBJ2-7, the V gene TRBV7-8; no clear D gene. Germline V CDR1 and CDR2: SGHVS, FQNEAQ. Trimming left V 2 bases short and J 6 bases short, with 17 bases between. The CDR3 sequence is 15 residues long. The CDR3: CASSLSPAQGAEQYF. DNA for the CDR3: TGTGCCAGCAGCTTAAGTCCGGCCCAAGGAGCCGAGCAGTACTTC.

The genes are TRBV9 and TRBJ1-1; tentative D call: TRBD1 (5 bases). V dropped 3 bases and J dropped 4 bases, with 13 bases sitting between them. The length of the CDR3 is 14 residues. Looked up from germline, CDR1 is SGDLS and CDR2 is YYNGEE. The CDR3, as DNA: TGTGCCAGCAGCGCAACCGGGACTTCCACTGAAGCTTTCTTT. Its protein product is CASSATGTSTEAFF. Based on the CDR3 plus reference TRBV9 and TRBJ1-1, the full variable domain is DSGVTQTPKHLITATGQRVTLRCSPRSGDLSVYWYQQSLDQGLQFLIQYYNGEERAKGNILERFSAQQFPDLHSELNLSSLELGDSALYFCASSATGTSTEAFFGQGTRLTVV.

This chain connects TRBV7-8 to TRBJ1-5; D is unclear. CDR3 length equals 12 residues. CDR1 and CDR2 (germline): SGHVS, FQNEAQ. Between the trimmed V and J ends, which lost 5 bases and 6 bases, there was a span of 8 bases. CDR3 DNA sequence: TGTGCCAGCAGCCCGGTGGGTCAGCCCCAGCATTTT. This gives the protein CASSPVGQPQHF.

This clone has at least ten counts. This chain connects TRBV28 to TRBJ2-5, with a weak D call TRBD2 (5 bases). This CDR3 comprises 13 residues. Trimming took off 6 bases at V and 0 bases at J, with 8 bases between the two ends. The germline CDR1 and CDR2 sequences are MDHEN and SYDVKM. The DNA for the CDR3 is TGTGCCAGCAGCCCGGGGTACCAAGAGACCCAGTACTTC. Protein sequence: CASSPGYQETQYF.

The chain recombines TRBV5-4 with TRBJ1-2; D is unclear. In germline, CDR1 is SGHNT, CDR2 YYREEE (reference sequence). Deletions cut 0 bases from V and 4 bases from J, with 7 bases between. The CDR3 is 13 amino acids. The chain's CDR3 is CASSLEAGYGYTF. The CDR3 bases are TGTGCCAGCAGCTTGGAAGCAGGCTATGGCTACACCTTC.

This clone was recorded a few times. This chain uses TRBV4-3 with TRBJ2-2; D unresolved. This CDR3 has 14 residues. The V end lost 1 base, the J end lost 1 base, and 4 bases lay between the germline ends. Germline CDR1 and CDR2: LGHNA and YSLEER. The DNA for the CDR3 is TGCGCCAGCAGCCAAGGGCGGAACACCGGGGAGCTGTTTTTT. Protein sequence: CASSQGRNTGELFF.

This clone was found a few times. This chain links TRBV27 with TRBJ1-4, with D tentatively TRBD1 (5 bases). The CDR3 runs 15 residues. Per the germline V gene, CDR1 is MNHEY and CDR2 is SMNVEV (reference sequence). The germline V and J ends were trimmed by 3 bases and 4 bases, with 12 bases remaining between them. The DNA of the CDR3 is TGTGCCAGCAGTTTTAGGGGCGGAGGTAATGAAAAACTGTTTTTT. Translation: CASSFRGGGNEKLFF.

The chain uses TRBV5-1 and TRBJ1-4; D perhaps matches TRBD1 (5 bases). Germline lookup yields CDR1 SGHRS and CDR2 YFSETQ. The CDR3 sequence is 15 residues long. Trimming removed 0 bases at V and 2 bases at J, with 8 bases between. CDR3 sequence: CASSLAKGTNEKLFF. CDR3 bases: TGCGCCAGCAGCTTGGCCAAGGGGACTAATGAAAAACTGTTTTTT.

In its sample, this clone was seen a few times. V usage is TRBV25-1 and J usage is TRBJ1-2; TRBD1 aligns across 7 bases. Looked up from germline, CDR1 is MGHDK and CDR2 is SYGVNS. Trimming at V came to 6 bases and at J to 0 bases, leaving 7 bases not matched to a gene. This CDR3 contains 15 residues. CDR3 in amino acids: CASSPTGTANYGYTF. The CDR3 DNA sequence: TGTGCCAGCAGCCCAACCGGGACAGCTAACTATGGCTACACCTTC.

This sequence joins TRBV6-5 and TRBJ2-7; maybe TRBD1 (6 bases). CDR1 is MNHEY, CDR2 SVGAGI, per germline. This CDR3 comprises 13 residues. V lost 6 bases and J 3 bases, leaving 12 bases between the germline ends. DNA for the CDR3: TGTGCCAGCAGACGACAGGCTTACTACGAGCAGTACTTC. Protein sequence: CASRRQAYYEQYF.

V gene TRBV2 combines with J gene TRBJ2-5; D is undetermined. The V and J ends lost 2 bases and 4 bases respectively, with 11 bases between them. Looked up from germline, CDR1 is SNHLY and CDR2 is FYNNEI. This CDR3 comprises 14 residues. Here the CDR3 reads CASSESSNRETQYF. CDR3 coding DNA: TGTGCCAGCAGTGAAAGTTCTAATCGAGAGACCCAGTACTTC.